The T cell receptor (beta chain) described here comes from a study of blood T cells in healthy people across ages. For the second PCR, which ran for 7 to 11 cycles, a sample-barcoded 5' primer and a J-beta primer mix were used. One entry per CDR3 protein results from TCRdb running MiXCR on the 5' RACE reads. The sample shows hundreds of thousands of distinct CDR3 sequences, roughly a quarter of them seen only once. With regard to this clonotype: Germline is not matched at one junction end, which may reflect a read error.

The same sample was also used in a study of T cells of mothers and their children. That source adds: Donation came from a few healthy Caucasian mothers together with their six children.

This clonotype was sampled from a boy aged 2 to 10 in good health. Sequenced input: blood.

The CDR3 loop reads CAVSESGLPADTQYF. In DNA form, the CDR3 reads TGTGCCGTCAGTGAGTCTGGGCTCCCAGCGGATACGCAGTATTTT. The genes are TRBV10-3 and TRBJ2-3; unclear D gene. Germline CDR1 and CDR2: ENHRY and SYGVKD. This CDR3 contains 15 residues.